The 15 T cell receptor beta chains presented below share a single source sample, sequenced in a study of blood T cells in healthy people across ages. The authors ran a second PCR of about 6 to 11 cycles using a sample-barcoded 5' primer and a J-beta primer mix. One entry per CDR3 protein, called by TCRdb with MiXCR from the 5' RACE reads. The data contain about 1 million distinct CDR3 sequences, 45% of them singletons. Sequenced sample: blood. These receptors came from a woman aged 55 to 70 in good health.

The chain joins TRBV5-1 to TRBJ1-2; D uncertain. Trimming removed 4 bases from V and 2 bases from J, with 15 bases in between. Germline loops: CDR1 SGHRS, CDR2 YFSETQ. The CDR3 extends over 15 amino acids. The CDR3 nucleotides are TGCGCCAGCAGCCCGGGTGGGGAGCTGAACTATGGCTACACCTTC. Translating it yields CASSPGGELNYGYTF.

The CDR3: CASSQTGDSPLHF. CDR3 DNA: TGCGCCAGCAGCCAGACAGGGGATTCACCCCTCCACTTT. The V and J genes are TRBV5-1 and TRBJ1-6; TRBD1 aligns across 8 bases. Germline assignment: CDR1 SGHRS and CDR2 YFSETQ. The CDR3 loop spans 13 amino acids. The J segment lost 8 bases and the V segment lost 4 bases, leaving 2 bases of the junction unmatched. Variable domain in full (rest from reference TRBV5-1 and TRBJ1-6): KAGVTQTPRYLIKTRGQQVTLSCSPISGHRSVSWYQQTPGQGLQFLFEYFSETQRNKGNFPGRFSGRQFSNSRSEMNVSTLELGDSALYLCASSQTGDSPLHFGNGTRLTVT.

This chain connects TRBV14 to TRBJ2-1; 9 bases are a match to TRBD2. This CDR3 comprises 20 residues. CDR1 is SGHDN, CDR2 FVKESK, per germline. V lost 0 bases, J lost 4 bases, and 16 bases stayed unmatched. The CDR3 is CASSQDGRRISGSVYNEQFF. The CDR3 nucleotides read TGTGCCAGCAGCCAAGACGGACGTAGGATTAGCGGGAGTGTTTACAATGAGCAGTTCTTC.

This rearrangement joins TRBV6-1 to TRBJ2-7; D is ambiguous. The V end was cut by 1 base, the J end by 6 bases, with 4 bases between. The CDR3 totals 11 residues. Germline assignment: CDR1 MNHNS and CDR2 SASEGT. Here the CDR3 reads CASSEVREQYF. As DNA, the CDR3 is TGTGCCAGCAGTGAAGTACGCGAGCAGTACTTC.

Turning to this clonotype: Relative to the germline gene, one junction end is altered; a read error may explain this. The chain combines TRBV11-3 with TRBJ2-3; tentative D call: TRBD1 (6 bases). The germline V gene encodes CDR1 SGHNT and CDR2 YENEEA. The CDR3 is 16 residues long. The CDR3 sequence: CASSLGSGASTDTQYF. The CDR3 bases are TGTGCCAGCAGTTTAGGTTCAGGGGCCAGCACAGATACGCAGTATTTT.

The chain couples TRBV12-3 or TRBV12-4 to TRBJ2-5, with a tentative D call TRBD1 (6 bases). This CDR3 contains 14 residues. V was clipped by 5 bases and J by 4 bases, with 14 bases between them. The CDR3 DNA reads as TGTGCCAGCAGTCCGGACAGTAATCGAGAGACCCAGTACTTC. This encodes CASSPDSNRETQYF.

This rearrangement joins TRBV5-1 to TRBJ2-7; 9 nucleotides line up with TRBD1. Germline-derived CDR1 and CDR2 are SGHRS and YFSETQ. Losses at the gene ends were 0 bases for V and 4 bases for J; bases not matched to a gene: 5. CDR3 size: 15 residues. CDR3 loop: CASSLGYRGLYEQYF. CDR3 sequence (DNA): TGCGCCAGCAGCTTGGGTTACAGGGGGCTTTACGAGCAGTACTTC.

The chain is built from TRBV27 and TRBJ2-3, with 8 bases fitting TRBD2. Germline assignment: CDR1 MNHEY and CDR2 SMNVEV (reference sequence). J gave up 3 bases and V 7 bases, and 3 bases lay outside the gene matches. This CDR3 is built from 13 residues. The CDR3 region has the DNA TGTGCCAGCACGACTAGCGTTACAGATACGCAGTATTTT. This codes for CASTTSVTDTQYF.

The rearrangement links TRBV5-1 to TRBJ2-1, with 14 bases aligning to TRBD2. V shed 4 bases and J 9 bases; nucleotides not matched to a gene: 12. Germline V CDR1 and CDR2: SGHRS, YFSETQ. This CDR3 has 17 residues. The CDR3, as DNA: TGCGCCAGCAGCCACGGACTAGCGGGAGGCCCTCGGTTTGAGCAGTTCTTC. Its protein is CASSHGLAGGPRFEQFF.

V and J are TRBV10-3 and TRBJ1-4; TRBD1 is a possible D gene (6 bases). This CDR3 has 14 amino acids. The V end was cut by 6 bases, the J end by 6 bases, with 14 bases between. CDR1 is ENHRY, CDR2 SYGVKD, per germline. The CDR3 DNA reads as TGTGCCATCAGCACCCGCGCAGGGGATGAAAAACTGTTTTTT. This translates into CAISTRAGDEKLFF.

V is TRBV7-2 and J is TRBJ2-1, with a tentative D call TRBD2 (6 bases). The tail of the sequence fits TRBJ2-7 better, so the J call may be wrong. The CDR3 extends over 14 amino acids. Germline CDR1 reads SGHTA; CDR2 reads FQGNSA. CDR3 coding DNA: TGTGCCAGCAGCTTATTACTAGCCTACAATGAGCAGTACTTC. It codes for CASSLLLAYNEQYF.

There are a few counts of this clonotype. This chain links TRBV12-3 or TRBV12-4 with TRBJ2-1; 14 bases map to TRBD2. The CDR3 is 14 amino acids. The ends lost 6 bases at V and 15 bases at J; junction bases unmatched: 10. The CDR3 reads CASSPGTSGRMGFF. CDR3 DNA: TGTGCCAGCAGCCCCGGGACTAGCGGGAGAATGGGGTTCTTC.

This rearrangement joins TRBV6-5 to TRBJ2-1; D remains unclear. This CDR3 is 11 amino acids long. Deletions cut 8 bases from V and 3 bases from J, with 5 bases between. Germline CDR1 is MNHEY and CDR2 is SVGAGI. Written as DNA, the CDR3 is TGTGCCAGCCTTGGCTACAATGAGCAGTTCTTC. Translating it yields CASLGYNEQFF.

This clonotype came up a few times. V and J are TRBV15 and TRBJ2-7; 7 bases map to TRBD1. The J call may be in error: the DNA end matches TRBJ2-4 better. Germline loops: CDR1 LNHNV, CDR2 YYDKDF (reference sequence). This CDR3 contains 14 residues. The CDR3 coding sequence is TGTGCCACCAGCAGAGCGTCAGGGGGAAACATTCAGTACTTC. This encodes CATSRASGGNIQYF.

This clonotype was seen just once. CDR3 sequence: CASSLGDRGRSGELFF. In DNA form, the CDR3 reads TGCGCCAGCAGCTTGGGGGACAGGGGGCGTTCCGGGGAGCTGTTTTTT. The chain couples TRBV5-1 to TRBJ2-2; 12 bases align to TRBD1. The CDR3 loop spans 16 amino acids. The germline CDR1 and CDR2 sequences are SGHRS and YFSETQ. J gave up 6 bases and V 0 bases, and 3 bases lay outside the gene matches.